What follows describes a single TCR beta chain. The antigen remains undetermined. A much larger clone sits a single nucleotide away, making a read error possible. Noted time point: newly diagnosed GD, antithyroid drugs for less than 3 months. RNA isolated from PBMCs was used to make the TCR library. For TCR beta, libraries came from iRepertoire HTBI primers and Arm-PCR of CDR3 regions. TCRdb redid the calling of the multiplex PCR reads with MiXCR, one entry per CDR3 protein. The sample yields 200,000 to 250,000 distinct CDR3 sequences, roughly 18% seen once. This sample is part of a study of regulatory T cells in long-lasting Graves disease. Study outcomes and limitations: Persistent cases favored TRBV28, TRBJ1-2 and TRBJ2-5.

The CDR3 consists of 16 residues. CDR1 is PRHDT, CDR2 FYEKMQ, per germline (reference sequence). This chain joins TRBV13 and TRBJ2-1; TRBD2 agrees at 10 bases. The receptor comes from a female donor with Graves disease. Sample: peripheral blood mononuclear cells (PBMCs), taken at new diagnosis, from a patient treated with antithyroid drugs. The CDR3 region has the DNA TGTGCCGGCAGCTTAGGGGCTAGCGGGAGTTTCTATGAGCAGTTCTTC. It is translated as CAGSLGASGSFYEQFF.